Below are 29 T cell receptor beta chains sequenced from a single sample in a study of T-cell memory formation after mild COVID-19. TCRdb passed the 5' RACE reads through MiXCR, listing each CDR3 protein once. The profile covers hundreds of thousands of distinct CDR3 sequences, with around a quarter appearing a single time and less than 15% taken by the ten largest. The sample was PBMCs or a T cell subset sorted from them (not recorded which). The source of these receptors is an adult woman who had mild COVID-19 (a few samples of this study predate the infection). Cell type and time point are not known.

This clonotype was seen a few times. The chain links TRBV4-3 to TRBJ2-3, with 9 bases lining up with TRBD2. Trimming removed 1 base from V and 2 bases from J; junction bases left unmatched: 7. Germline-derived CDR1 and CDR2 are LGHNA and YSLEER. The CDR3 is made up of 17 amino acids. CDR3 sequence (DNA): TGCGCCAGCAGCCAAGCGGCGCTAGCGGGGTACACAGATACGCAGTATTTT. Its protein is CASSQAALAGYTDTQYF.

This chain uses TRBV10-3 with TRBJ2-1, with 9 nucleotides matching TRBD2. This CDR3 has 16 amino acids. J lost 8 bases, V lost 2 bases, and 10 bases had no gene match. Per the germline V gene, CDR1 is ENHRY and CDR2 is SYGVKD. CDR3 protein: CAISEGGRALTDEQFF. CDR3 nucleotides: TGTGCCATCAGTGAGGGCGGGAGGGCCTTGACGGATGAGCAGTTCTTC.

This clonotype was detected only a few times. V and J are TRBV11-2 and TRBJ2-3; TRBD1 aligns across 9 bases. There are 15 residues in the CDR3. Germline trimming cut 4 bases from V and 5 bases from J; bases unmatched to any gene: 7. Germline values: CDR1 SGHAT, CDR2 FQNNGV. CDR3 in DNA: TGTGCCAGCAGCTCCACAGGGGGCTGGAGAGATACGCAGTATTTT. Its protein product is CASSSTGGWRDTQYF.

The rearrangement uses TRBV29-1 and TRBJ1-1; tentatively, D is TRBD1 (6 bases). Germline V gives CDR1 SQVTM, CDR2 ANQGSEA. V was clipped by 7 bases and J by 8 bases, with 17 bases between them. This CDR3 has 12 amino acids. The CDR3 DNA sequence: TGCAGCGCCGAAGGGGGGAGGGCAGAAGCTTTCTTT. Translated, it gives CSAEGGRAEAFF.

This chain links TRBV18 with TRBJ2-3; D call uncertain. The CDR3 extends over 14 amino acids. Trimming shortened V by 3 bases and J by 2 bases, and 9 bases separated the two germline ends. Germline assignment: CDR1 KGHSH and CDR2 LQKENI. In DNA form, the CDR3 reads TGTGCCAGCTCACCCGGGCAGCTCACAGATACGCAGTATTTT. It is translated as CASSPGQLTDTQYF.

This clonotype came up once. The chain has TRBV6-2 or TRBV6-3 and TRBJ2-3; D possibly uses TRBD1 or TRBD2 (5 bases each). The CDR3 contains 14 residues. CDR1 and CDR2 from the germline V gene are MNHEY and SVGEGT. Trimming stripped 2 bases from V and 2 bases from J, with 8 bases between. This chain's CDR3 is CASSYGDLTDTQYF. The DNA of the CDR3 is TGTGCCAGCAGTTACGGGGACCTCACAGATACGCAGTATTTT.

This chain joins TRBV24-1 and TRBJ2-3; D may match TRBD1 or TRBD2 (5 bases each). The CDR3 spans 14 residues. V dropped 6 bases and J dropped 0 bases, with 9 bases sitting between them. CDR1 and CDR2 (germline): KGHDR, SFDVKD. The CDR3 sequence is CATSWDGSTDTQYF. CDR3 bases: TGTGCCACCAGTTGGGACGGAAGCACAGATACGCAGTATTTT.

This clonotype was seen only a few times. The V call is TRBV29-1, the J call TRBJ2-7; TRBD2 matches 8 bases. The CDR3 consists of 15 residues. From germline, CDR1 is SQVTM and CDR2 ANQGSEA. With 6 bases clipped from V and 1 base from J, the junction kept 11 bases outside the gene matches. Here the CDR3 DNA reads TGCAGCGTAGAATCTCGCGGGAGGACGTCCTACGAGCAGTACTTC. Amino acid sequence: CSVESRGRTSYEQYF.

The V gene is TRBV12-3 or TRBV12-4, the J gene TRBJ2-7; 13 nucleotides align to TRBD2. V lost 4 bases to trimming and J lost 4 bases; unmatched junction nucleotides: 4. The CDR3 length is 15 residues. As DNA, the CDR3 is TGTGCCAGCAGTTCGCGGGGACTAGCGGGATACGAGCAGTACTTC. Protein sequence: CASSSRGLAGYEQYF.

The sample holds a few counts of this clonotype. This sequence joins TRBV20-1 and TRBJ1-4; no reliable D call. Trimming removed 2 bases from V and 0 bases from J, with 7 bases in between. CDR3 length: 14 residues. CDR1 is DFQATT, CDR2 SNEGSKA, per germline (reference sequence). CDR3 sequence (DNA): TGCAGTGCTAGACAGCCAACAACTAATGAAAAACTGTTTTTT. It is translated as CSARQPTTNEKLFF.

The chain links TRBV18 to TRBJ1-1; no clear D. V lost 5 bases and J 1 base, leaving 11 bases between the germline ends. Germline CDR1 is KGHSH and CDR2 is LQKENI. This CDR3 spans 14 amino acids. CDR3 region: CASSISRGNTEAFF. As DNA, the CDR3 is TGTGCCAGCTCAATCTCCCGGGGGAACACTGAAGCTTTCTTT.

This sequence joins TRBV9 and TRBJ1-2; D gene ambiguous. Germline V gene lookup returns CDR1 SGDLS and CDR2 YYNGEE. There are 13 residues in the CDR3. With 0 bases removed from V and 3 bases from J, the gap between germline ends came to 6 bases. The CDR3 reads CASSVGTYYGYTF. CDR3 sequence (DNA): TGTGCCAGCAGCGTAGGAACCTACTATGGCTACACCTTC.

This clonotype was seen many times. The V call is TRBV18, the J call TRBJ2-3; D is perhaps TRBD2 (5 bases). The germline gives CDR1 KGHSH, CDR2 LQKENI. The CDR3 extends over 14 amino acids. Trimming cost V 11 bases and J 2 bases, with 17 bases left between them. The CDR3 DNA follows: TGTGCCGGGCGTGAGGGCCTCAACACAGATACGCAGTATTTT. Translated: CAGREGLNTDTQYF. Supplemented by reference TRBV18 and TRBJ2-3, the full variable domain reads NAGVMQNPRHLVRRRGQEARLRCSPMKGHSHVYWYRQLPEEGLKFMVYLQKENIIDESGMPKERFSAEFPKEGPSILRIQQVVRGDSAAYFCAGREGLNTDTQYFGPGTRLTVL.

The chain is built from TRBV7-2 and TRBJ2-7, with a tentative D call TRBD2 (6 bases). CDR3 length: 17 amino acids. Trimming removed 7 bases from V and 3 bases from J, with 25 bases in between. Germline V gene data show CDR1 as SGHTA and CDR2 as FQGNSA. CDR3 DNA sequence: TGTGCCAGCACCCCCGGCATTGGATTTGGGACTGTCTACGAGCAGTACTTC. This codes for CASTPGIGFGTVYEQYF.

This clonotype was detected only a few times. V usage is TRBV7-3 and J usage is TRBJ2-7; D possibly corresponds to TRBD1 (6 bases). V was pared by 5 bases and J by 3 bases, with 17 bases between. Germline values: CDR1 SGHTA, CDR2 FQGTGA. This CDR3 comprises 15 residues. CDR3 DNA sequence: TGTGCCAGCAGCCCCCGCAGGGGCGGTATCTACGAGCAGTACTTC. This codes for CASSPRRGGIYEQYF.

The CDR3 region has the DNA TGTGCCAGCAGCTTAGGTCGGGGGGGTATGTCGCACACTGAAGCTTTCTTT. The encoded protein is CASSLGRGGMSHTEAFF. The chain combines TRBV7-8 with TRBJ1-1; tentatively, D is TRBD1 (5 bases). The germline V and J ends were trimmed by 1 base and 3 bases, with 18 bases remaining between them. This CDR3 spans 17 amino acids. CDR1 and CDR2 from the germline V gene are SGHVS and FQNEAQ.

This clonotype has more than one count but fewer than ten. The rearrangement joins TRBV20-1 to TRBJ2-1, with 8 nucleotides matching TRBD2. V shed 5 bases, J shed 0 bases, and the junction held 6 bases outside the gene matches. The CDR3 is 15 residues long. Germline lookup yields CDR1 DFQATT and CDR2 SNEGSKA (reference sequence). CDR3 in amino acids: CSARSGASSYNEQFF. CDR3 DNA sequence: TGCAGTGCTCGTAGCGGGGCTAGCTCCTACAATGAGCAGTTCTTC.

This clonotype was seen a handful of times. For the CDR3, the DNA is TGTGCCAGCAGCCTAGGTGGGTTGACCAACGTCCTGACTTTC. This translates into CASSLGGLTNVLTF. The chain is built from TRBV7-8 and TRBJ2-6; D gene ambiguous. Germline V gene lookup returns CDR1 SGHVS and CDR2 FQNEAQ. This CDR3 comprises 14 residues. Trimming shortened V by 5 bases and J by 8 bases, and 13 bases separated the two germline ends.

This clonotype has more than one count but fewer than ten. The rearrangement links TRBV7-2 to TRBJ2-1; no clear D. Trimming left V 1 base short and J 5 bases short, with 6 bases between. This CDR3 comprises 13 residues. Germline V gene sequence: CDR1 SGHTA, CDR2 FQGNSA. Here the CDR3 reads CASSLVENNEQFF. In DNA form, the CDR3 reads TGTGCCAGCAGCTTAGTAGAAAACAATGAGCAGTTCTTC.

As regards this clonotype: A read error may produce the germline difference seen at one junction end. J is TRBJ1-2 and V is TRBV5-1; 7 bases fit TRBD1. The CDR3 extends over 14 amino acids. CDR1 is SGHRS and CDR2 is YFSETQ in the germline V gene. This chain's CDR3 is CASSTGDSLYGCTF. CDR3 in DNA: TGCGCCAGCAGCACCGGGGACAGCCTCTATGGCTGCACCTTC.

This clonotype was counted a few times. The chain has TRBV6-5 and TRBJ1-6; D not resolved. Looked up from germline, CDR1 is MNHEY and CDR2 is SVGAGI. The CDR3 runs 14 residues. The V end lost 2 bases, the J end lost 8 bases, and 10 bases lay between the germline ends. CDR3 sequence reads: CASSYDGGYSPLHF. DNA of the CDR3: TGTGCCAGCAGTTACGACGGAGGGTATTCACCCCTCCACTTT.

This clonotype was counted between two and nine times. The gene calls are TRBV5-1 and TRBJ1-1; D is perhaps TRBD1 (5 bases). Germline V gene lookup returns CDR1 SGHRS and CDR2 YFSETQ. V was cut by 0 bases and J by 11 bases, with 17 bases left in between. The CDR3 has 14 amino acids. The CDR3 DNA sequence: TGCGCCAGCAGCTTGGCTGGGACCGAAAACAGGGCTTTCTTT. It specifies CASSLAGTENRAFF.

The rearrangement uses TRBV19 and TRBJ2-7; D unresolved. The CDR3 is 14 residues long. Germline V lookup: CDR1 LNHDA, CDR2 SQIVND (reference sequence). Trimming shortened V by 1 base and J by 2 bases, and 9 bases separated the two germline ends. CDR3 protein: CASSIGGSAYEQYF. The CDR3 DNA reads TGTGCCAGTAGTATAGGGGGATCCGCCTACGAGCAGTACTTC.

Only a few counts were recorded for this clonotype. The CDR3 loop reads CASCLLGYTF. The CDR3, as DNA: TGTGCCAGCTGCCTCTTGGGCTACACCTTC. This chain joins TRBV12-3 or TRBV12-4 and TRBJ1-2; D is undetermined. The CDR3 length is 10 residues. Trimming cost V 8 bases and J 8 bases, with 9 bases left between them.

This sequence joins TRBV5-6 and TRBJ1-5, with D perhaps matching TRBD1 (5 bases). The germline V and J ends were trimmed by 4 bases and 9 bases, with 20 bases remaining between them. CDR3 length: 15 amino acids. Germline V gives CDR1 SGHDT, CDR2 YYEEEE. CDR3 residues: CASSTGTDLRGPQHF. CDR3 bases: TGTGCCAGCAGCACCGGGACGGACCTAAGGGGGCCCCAGCATTTT.

In its sample, this clonotype was seen many times. The chain employs TRBV6-4 and TRBJ2-3, with 7 bases aligning to TRBD2. Germline V gives CDR1 MRHNA, CDR2 SNTAGT. The CDR3 loop spans 15 amino acids. With 2 bases clipped from V and 5 bases from J, the junction kept 7 bases outside the gene matches. CDR3 DNA sequence: TGTGCCAGCAGTGACGGGCGGGAGTATGGAGATACGCAGTATTTT. Amino acids: CASSDGREYGDTQYF.

This clonotype was observed a few times. V gene TRBV12-3 or TRBV12-4 combines with J gene TRBJ2-1, with 12 bases fitting TRBD2. The CDR3 sequence is 16 residues long. Unmatched junction bases numbered 9, after V lost 6 bases and J lost 6 bases. CDR3 sequence reads: CASRPTSGGRSNEQFF. CDR3 in DNA: TGTGCCAGCAGACCGACTAGCGGGGGCCGAAGCAATGAGCAGTTCTTC.

This clonotype was found a few times. The chain uses TRBV5-1 and TRBJ1-6, with unresolved D. The V gene's germline CDR1 is SGHRS and CDR2 YFSETQ. V dropped 1 base and J dropped 4 bases, with 6 bases sitting between them. This CDR3 has 14 amino acids. In DNA, the CDR3 is TGCGCCAGCAGCTTGTCGGGGTATAATTCACCCCTCCACTTT. It codes for CASSLSGYNSPLHF.

The chain has TRBV7-9 and TRBJ2-3, with a tentative D call TRBD2 (6 bases). This CDR3 spans 14 amino acids. V lost 4 bases and J 4 bases, leaving 12 bases between the germline ends. CDR1 and CDR2 (germline): SEHNR, FQNEAQ (reference sequence). The CDR3 DNA sequence: TGTGCCAGCAGCTCTCGGGAGATTCCAGATACGCAGTATTTT. Its protein product is CASSSREIPDTQYF.